Sequencing of this TCR beta chain was carried out in a study of T-cell reconstitution after alpha-beta-depleted transplantation in children. Comments on this clonotype: No antigen is known for it.

Study-wide findings and caveats: Newly produced T cells mostly provided counts and TCRbeta diversity after one year, as hyperexpanded clones declined. Reported findings indicate that, about two months after transplant, alpha-beta T cells came from several hundred expanded clones, which were derived from non-depleted graft cells. The study traced high day-60 TCRbeta diversity in some patients to surviving recipient T cells and thymic progenitors.

Unique molecular identifiers were incorporated when the TCRbeta library was constructed. TCRdb re-derived calls from the PCR reads in MiXCR, one entry per CDR3 protein. The sample includes approximately 210,000 distinct CDR3 sequences, around a sixth of them seen just once. This CDR3 comprises 13 residues. V was clipped by 6 bases and J by 5 bases; unmatched bases: 6. CDR1 is DFQATT, CDR2 SNEGSKA, per germline (reference sequence). The chain employs TRBV20-1 and TRBJ1-4, with 7 bases lining up with TRBD1. The TCR sequence derives from a male patient aged 2-10 years who had a stem cell transplant for acute lymphoblastic leukemia, so the T cells may come from the graft donor. This sample comprised PBMCs, mostly from graft donor cells, obtained 360 days after TCRalphabeta/CD19-depleted stem cell transplant. The CDR3 nucleotides read TGCAGTGCCGGGCCGGGACAGAATGAAAAACTGTTTTTT. Translated: CSAGPGQNEKLFF.